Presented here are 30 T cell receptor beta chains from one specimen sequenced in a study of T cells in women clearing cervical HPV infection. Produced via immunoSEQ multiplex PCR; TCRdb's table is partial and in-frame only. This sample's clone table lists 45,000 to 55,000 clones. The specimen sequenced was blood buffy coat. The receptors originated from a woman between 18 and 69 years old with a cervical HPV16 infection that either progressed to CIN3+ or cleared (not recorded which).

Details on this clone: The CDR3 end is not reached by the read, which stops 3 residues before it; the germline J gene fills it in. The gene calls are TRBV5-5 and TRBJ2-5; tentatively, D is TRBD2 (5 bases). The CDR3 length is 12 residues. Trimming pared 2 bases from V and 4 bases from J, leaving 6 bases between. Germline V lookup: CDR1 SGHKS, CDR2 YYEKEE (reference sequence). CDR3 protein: CASSFRGETQYF. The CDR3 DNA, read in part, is TGTGCCAGCAGCTTTCGGGGAGAGACC.

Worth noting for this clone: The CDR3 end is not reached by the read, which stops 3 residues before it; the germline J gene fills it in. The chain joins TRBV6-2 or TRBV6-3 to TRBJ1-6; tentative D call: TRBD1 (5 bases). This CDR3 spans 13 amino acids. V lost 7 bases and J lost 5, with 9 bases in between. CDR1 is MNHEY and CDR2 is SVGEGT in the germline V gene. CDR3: CASNQGNNSPLHF. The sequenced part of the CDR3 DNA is TGTGCCAGCAACCAGGGTAATAATTCACCC.

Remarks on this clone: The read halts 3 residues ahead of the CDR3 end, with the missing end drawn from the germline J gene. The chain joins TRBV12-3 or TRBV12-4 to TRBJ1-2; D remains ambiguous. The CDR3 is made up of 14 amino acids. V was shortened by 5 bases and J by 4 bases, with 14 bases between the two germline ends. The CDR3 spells CASSITAVSYGYTF. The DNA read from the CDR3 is TGTGCCAGCAGTATTACAGCTGTTAGCTATGGC.

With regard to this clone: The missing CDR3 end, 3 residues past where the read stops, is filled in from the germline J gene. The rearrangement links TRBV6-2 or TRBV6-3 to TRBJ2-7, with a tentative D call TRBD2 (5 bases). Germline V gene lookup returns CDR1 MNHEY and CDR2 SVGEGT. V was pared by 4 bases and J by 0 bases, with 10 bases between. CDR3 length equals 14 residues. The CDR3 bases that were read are TGTGCCAGCAGTTCGAGCGGAGGCTCCTACGAG. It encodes CASSSSGGSYE. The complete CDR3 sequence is CASSSSGGSYEQYF.

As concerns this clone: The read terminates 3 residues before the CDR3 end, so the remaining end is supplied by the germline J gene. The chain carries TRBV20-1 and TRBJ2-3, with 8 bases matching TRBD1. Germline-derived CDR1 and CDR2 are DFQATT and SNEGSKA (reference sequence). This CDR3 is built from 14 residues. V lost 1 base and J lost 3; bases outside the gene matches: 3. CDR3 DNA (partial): TGCAGTGCTAGAGTCCGGGACAGGACAGATACG. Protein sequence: CSARVRDRTDT. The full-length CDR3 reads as CSARVRDRTDTQYF.

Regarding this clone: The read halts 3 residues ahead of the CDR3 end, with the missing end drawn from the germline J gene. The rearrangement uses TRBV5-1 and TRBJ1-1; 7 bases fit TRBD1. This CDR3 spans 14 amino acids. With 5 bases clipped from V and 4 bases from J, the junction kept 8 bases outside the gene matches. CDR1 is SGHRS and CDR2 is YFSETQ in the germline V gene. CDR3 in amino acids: CASRALRGVTEAFF. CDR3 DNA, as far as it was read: TGCGCCAGCAGGGCCCTCAGGGGGGTCACTGAA.

CDR3 residues: CASSRRAGELFF. Incomplete CDR3 DNA: TGCGCCAGCAGCCGCAGGGCCGGGGAG. V is TRBV5-1 and J is TRBJ2-2, with a tentative D call TRBD1 (5 bases). The read falls 3 residues short of the CDR3 end, and the missing part is taken from the germline J gene. The germline V gene has CDR1 SGHRS and CDR2 YFSETQ. This CDR3 spans 12 amino acids. Trimming left V 4 bases short and J 6 bases short, with 7 bases between.

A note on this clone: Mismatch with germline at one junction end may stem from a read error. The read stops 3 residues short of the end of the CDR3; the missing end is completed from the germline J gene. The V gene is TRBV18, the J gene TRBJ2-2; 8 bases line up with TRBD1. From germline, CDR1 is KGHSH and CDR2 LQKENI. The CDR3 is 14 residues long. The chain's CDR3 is CASSLTGDNGQLFF. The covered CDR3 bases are TGTGCCAGCTCTTTGACAGGGGACAACGGGCAG.

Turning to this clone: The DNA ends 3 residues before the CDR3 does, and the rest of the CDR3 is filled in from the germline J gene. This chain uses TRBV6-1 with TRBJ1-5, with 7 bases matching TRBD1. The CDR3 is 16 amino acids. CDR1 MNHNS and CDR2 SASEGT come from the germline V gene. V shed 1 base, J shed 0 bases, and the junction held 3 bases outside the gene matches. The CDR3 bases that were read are TGTGCCAGCAGTGAAGACAGGGGCTATAGCAATCAGCCC. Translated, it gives CASSEDRGYSNQP. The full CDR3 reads CASSEDRGYSNQPQHF.

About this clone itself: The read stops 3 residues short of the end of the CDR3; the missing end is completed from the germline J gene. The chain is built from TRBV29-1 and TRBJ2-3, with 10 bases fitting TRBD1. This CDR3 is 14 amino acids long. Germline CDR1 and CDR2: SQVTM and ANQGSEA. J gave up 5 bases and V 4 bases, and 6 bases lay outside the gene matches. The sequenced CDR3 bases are TGCAGCGTTGGGACAGGGGGTCTGGTAGATACG. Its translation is CSVGTGGLVDT. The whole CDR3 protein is CSVGTGGLVDTQYF.

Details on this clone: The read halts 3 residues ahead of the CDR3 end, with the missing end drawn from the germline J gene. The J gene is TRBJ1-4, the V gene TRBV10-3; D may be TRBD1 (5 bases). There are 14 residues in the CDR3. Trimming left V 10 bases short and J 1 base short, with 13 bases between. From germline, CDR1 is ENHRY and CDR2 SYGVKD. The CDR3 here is CATREQGTNEKLFF. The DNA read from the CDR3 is TGTGCCACCAGGGAGCAGGGAACTAATGAAAAA.

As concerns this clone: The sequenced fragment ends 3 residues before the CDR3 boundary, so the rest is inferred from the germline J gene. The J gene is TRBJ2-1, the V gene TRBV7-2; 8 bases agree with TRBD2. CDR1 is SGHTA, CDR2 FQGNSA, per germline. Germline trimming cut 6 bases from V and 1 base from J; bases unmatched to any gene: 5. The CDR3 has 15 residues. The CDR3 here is CASRLSSGSYNEQFF. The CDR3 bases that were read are TGTGCCAGCAGGTTATCTAGCGGGTCCTACAATGAG.

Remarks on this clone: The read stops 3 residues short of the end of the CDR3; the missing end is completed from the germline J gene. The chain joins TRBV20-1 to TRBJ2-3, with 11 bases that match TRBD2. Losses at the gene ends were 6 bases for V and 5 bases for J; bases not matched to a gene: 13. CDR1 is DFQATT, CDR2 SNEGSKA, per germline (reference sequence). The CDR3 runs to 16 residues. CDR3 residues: CSADGTSGISGDTQYF. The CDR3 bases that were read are TGCAGTGCGGATGGGACTAGCGGAATCTCAGGAGATACG.

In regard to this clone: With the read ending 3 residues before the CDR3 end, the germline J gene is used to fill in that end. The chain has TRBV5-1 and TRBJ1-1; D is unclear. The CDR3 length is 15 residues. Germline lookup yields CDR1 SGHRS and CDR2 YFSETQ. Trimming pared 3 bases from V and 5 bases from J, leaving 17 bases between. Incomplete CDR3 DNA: TGCGCCAGCAGCTCTGGCTTATCGCGCGGGACTGAA. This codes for CASSSGLSRGTE. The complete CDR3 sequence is CASSSGLSRGTEAFF.

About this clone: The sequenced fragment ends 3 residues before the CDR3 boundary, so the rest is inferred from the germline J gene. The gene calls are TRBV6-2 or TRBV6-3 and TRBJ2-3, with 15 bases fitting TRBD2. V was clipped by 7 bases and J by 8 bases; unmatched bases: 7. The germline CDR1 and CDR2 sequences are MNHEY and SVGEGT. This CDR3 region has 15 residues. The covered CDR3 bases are TGTGCCAGCACTCCCGGGACTAGCGGGGGGCCTACG. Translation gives CASTPGTSGGPT. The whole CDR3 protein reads CASTPGTSGGPTQYF.

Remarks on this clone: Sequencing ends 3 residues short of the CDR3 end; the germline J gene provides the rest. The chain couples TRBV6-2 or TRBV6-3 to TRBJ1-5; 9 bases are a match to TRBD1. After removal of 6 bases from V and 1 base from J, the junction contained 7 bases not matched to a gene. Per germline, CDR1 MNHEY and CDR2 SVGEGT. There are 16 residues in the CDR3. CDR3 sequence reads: CASSHGQGLSNQPQHF. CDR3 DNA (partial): TGTGCCAGCAGCCACGGACAGGGGTTGAGCAATCAGCCC.

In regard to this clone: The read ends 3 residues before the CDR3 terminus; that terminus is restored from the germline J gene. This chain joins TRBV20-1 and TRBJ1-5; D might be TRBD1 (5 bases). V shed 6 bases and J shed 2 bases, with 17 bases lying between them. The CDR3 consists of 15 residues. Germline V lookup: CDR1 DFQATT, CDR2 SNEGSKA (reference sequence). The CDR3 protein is CSARPGNLGNQPQHF. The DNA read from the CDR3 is TGCAGTGCCCGACCAGGGAATCTGGGCAATCAGCCC.

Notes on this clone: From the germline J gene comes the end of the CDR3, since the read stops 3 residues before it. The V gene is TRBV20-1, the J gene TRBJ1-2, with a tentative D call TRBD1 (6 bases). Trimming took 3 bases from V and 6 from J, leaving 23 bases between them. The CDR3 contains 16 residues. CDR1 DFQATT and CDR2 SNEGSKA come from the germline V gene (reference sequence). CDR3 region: CSASRRRDIPLDGYTF. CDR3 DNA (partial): TGCAGTGCTAGCCGACGCCGGGACATCCCCCTGGATGGC.

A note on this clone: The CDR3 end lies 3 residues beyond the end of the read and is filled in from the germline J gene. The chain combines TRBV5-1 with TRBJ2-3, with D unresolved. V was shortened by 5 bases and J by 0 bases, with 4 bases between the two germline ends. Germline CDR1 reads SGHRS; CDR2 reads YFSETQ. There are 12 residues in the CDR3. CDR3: CASSTSTDTQYF. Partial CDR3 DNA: TGCGCCAGCAGTACTAGCACAGATACG.

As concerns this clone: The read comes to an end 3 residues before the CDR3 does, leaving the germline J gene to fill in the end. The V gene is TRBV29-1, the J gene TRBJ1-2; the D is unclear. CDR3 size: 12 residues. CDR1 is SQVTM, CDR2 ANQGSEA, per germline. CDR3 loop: CSVFDRTEGYTF. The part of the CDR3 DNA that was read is TGCAGCGTTTTCGACCGGACTGAGGGC.

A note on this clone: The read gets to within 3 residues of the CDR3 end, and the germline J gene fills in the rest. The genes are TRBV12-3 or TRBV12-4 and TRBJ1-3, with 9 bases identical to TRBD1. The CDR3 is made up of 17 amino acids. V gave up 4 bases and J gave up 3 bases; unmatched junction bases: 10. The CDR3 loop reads CASSYGNRGLFGNTIYF. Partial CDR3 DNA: TGTGCCAGCAGTTATGGGAACAGGGGGCTATTTGGAAACACC.

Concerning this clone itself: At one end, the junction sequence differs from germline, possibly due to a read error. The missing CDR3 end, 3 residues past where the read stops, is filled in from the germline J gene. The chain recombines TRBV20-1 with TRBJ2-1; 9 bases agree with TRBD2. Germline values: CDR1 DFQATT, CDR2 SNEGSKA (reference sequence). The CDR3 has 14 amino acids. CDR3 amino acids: CSVRTSGQYNEQFF. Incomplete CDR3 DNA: TGCAGTGTTAGAACTAGCGGGCAGTACAATGAG.

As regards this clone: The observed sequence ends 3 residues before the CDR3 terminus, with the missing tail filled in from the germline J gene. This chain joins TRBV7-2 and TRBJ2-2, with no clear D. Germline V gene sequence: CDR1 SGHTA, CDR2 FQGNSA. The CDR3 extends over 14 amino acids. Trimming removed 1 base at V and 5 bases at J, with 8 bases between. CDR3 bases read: TGTGCCAGCAGCTTAGGCCAGTCTACCGGGGAG. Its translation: CASSLGQSTGE. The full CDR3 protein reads CASSLGQSTGELFF. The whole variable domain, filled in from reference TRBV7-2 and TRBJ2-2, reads GAGVSQSPSNKVTEKGKDVELRCDPISGHTALYWYRQSLGQGLEFLIYFQGNSAPDKSGLPSDRFSAERTGGSVSTLTIQRTQQEDSAVYLCASSLGQSTGELFFGEGSRLTVL.

CDR3 protein: CAWRRGLDTEAFF. CDR3 bases read: TGTGCCTGGAGGCGGGGATTGGACACTGAA. The V and J genes are TRBV30 and TRBJ1-1; D unclear. The read terminates 3 residues before the CDR3 end, so the remaining end is supplied by the germline J gene. The germline V gene encodes CDR1 GTSNPN and CDR2 SVGIG (reference sequence). Trimming took off 3 bases at V and 3 bases at J, with 11 bases between the two ends. The CDR3 length is 13 residues.

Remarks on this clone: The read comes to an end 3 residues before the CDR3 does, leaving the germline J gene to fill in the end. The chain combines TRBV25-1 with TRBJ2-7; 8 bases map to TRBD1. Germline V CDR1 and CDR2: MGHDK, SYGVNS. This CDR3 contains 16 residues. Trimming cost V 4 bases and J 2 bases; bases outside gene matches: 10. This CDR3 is CASSGTPGTGTYEQYF. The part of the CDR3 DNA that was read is TGTGCCAGCAGTGGAACTCCCGGGACAGGTACCTACGAG.

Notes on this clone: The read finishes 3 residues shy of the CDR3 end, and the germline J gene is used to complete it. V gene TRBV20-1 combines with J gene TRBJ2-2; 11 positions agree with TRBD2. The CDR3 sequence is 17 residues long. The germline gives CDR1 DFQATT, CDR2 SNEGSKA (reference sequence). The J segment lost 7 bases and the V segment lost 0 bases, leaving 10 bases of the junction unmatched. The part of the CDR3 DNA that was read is TGCAGTGCTAGAGATGGGTTAGCGGGGGGGCCTGTCGGGGAG. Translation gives CSARDGLAGGPVGE. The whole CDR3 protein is CSARDGLAGGPVGELFF.

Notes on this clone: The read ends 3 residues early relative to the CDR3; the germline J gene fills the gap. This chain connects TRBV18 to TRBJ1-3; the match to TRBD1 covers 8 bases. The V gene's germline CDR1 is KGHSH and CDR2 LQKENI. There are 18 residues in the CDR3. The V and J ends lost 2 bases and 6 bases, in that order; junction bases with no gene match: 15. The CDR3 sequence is CASSPIGTPGQAINTIYF. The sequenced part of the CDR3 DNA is TGTGCCAGCTCACCAATCGGTACCCCGGGACAGGCTATAAACACC.

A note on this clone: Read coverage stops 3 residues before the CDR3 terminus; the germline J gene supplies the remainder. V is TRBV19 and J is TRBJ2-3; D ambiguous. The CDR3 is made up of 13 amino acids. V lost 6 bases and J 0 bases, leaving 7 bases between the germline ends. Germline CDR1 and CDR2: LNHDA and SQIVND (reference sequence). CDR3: CASRATSTDTQYF. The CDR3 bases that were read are TGTGCCAGTAGGGCGACTAGCACAGATACG.

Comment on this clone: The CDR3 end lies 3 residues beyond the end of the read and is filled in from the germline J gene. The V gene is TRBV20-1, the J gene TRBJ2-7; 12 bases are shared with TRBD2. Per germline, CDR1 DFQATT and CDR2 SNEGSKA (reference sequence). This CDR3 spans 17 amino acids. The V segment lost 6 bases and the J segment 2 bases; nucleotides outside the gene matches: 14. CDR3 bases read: TGCAGTGCCACCGTCTTGAGGACTAGCGGGGTTACCTACGAG. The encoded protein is CSATVLRTSGVTYE. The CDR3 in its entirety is CSATVLRTSGVTYEQYF.

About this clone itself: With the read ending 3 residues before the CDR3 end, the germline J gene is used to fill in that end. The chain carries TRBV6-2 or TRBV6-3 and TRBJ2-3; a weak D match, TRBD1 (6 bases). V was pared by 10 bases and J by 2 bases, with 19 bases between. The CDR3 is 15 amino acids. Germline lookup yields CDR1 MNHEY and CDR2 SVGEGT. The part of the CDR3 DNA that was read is TGTGCCACCTCTCGGGACACTTTACTCACAGATACG. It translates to CATSRDTLLTDT. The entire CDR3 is CATSRDTLLTDTQYF.